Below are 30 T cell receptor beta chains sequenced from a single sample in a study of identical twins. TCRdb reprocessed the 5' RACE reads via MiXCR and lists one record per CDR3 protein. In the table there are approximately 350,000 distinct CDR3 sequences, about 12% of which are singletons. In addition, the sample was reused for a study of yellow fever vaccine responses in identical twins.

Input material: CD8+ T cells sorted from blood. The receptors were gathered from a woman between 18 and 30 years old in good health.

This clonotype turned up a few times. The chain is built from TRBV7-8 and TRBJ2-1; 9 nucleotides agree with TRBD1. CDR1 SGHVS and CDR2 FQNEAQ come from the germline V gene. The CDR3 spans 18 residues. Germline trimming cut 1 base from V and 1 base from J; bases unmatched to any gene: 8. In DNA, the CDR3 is TGTGCCAGCAGCTTAGTACAGGGGGCAGGGTTATCCTACAATGAGCAGTTCTTC. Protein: CASSLVQGAGLSYNEQFF.

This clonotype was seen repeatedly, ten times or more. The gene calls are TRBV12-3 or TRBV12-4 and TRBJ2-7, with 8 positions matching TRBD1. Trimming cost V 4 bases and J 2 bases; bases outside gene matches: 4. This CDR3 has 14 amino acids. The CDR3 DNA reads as TGTGCCAGCAGTTCAGGGGGCCCCGCCTACGAGCAGTACGTC. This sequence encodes CASSSGGPAYEQYV.

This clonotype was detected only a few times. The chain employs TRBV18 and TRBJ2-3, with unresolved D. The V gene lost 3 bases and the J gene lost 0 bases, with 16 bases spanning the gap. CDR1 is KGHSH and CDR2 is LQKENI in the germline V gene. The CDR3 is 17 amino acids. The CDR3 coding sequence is TGTGCCAGCTCACCGTGGGCTGACCCTTCTAGCACAGATACGCAGTATTTT. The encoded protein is CASSPWADPSSTDTQYF.

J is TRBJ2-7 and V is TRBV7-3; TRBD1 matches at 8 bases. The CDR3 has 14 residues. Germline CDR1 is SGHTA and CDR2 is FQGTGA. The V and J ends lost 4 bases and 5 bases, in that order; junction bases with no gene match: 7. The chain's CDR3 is CASSSPTGADEQYF. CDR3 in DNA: TGTGCCAGCAGCTCCCCGACAGGGGCGGACGAGCAGTACTTC.

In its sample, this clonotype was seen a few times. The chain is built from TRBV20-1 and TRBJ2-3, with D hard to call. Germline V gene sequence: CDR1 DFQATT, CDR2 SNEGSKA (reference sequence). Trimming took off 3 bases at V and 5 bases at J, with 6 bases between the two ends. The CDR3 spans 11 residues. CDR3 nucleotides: TGCAGTGCTAGGCTCATAGATACGCAGTATTTT. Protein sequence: CSARLIDTQYF.

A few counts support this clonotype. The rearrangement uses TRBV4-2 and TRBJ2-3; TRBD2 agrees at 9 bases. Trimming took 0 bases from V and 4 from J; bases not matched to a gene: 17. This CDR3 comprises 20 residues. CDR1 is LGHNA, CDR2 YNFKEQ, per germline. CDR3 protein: CASSQDHPGYSGSPPDTQYF. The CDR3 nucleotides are TGTGCCAGCAGCCAAGATCACCCCGGTTATAGCGGGAGTCCCCCAGATACGCAGTATTTT.

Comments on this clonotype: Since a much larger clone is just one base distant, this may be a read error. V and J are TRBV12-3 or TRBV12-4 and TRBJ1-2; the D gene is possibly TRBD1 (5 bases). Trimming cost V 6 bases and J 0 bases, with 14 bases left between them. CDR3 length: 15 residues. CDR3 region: CASRETETANYGYTF. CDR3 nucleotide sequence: TGTGCCAGCAGGGAGACAGAAACAGCTAACTATGGCTACACCTTC.

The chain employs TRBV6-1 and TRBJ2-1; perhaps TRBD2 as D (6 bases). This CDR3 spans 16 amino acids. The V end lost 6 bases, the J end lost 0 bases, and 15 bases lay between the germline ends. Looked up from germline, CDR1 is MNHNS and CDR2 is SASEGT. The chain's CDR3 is CASRVGGTSSYNEQFF. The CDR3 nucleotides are TGTGCCAGCAGGGTGGGGGGAACCAGCTCCTACAATGAGCAGTTCTTC.

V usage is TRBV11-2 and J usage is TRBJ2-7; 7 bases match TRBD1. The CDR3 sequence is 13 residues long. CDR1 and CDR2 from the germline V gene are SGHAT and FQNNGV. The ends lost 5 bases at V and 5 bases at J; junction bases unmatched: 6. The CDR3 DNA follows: TGTGCCAGCAGCCAGGACAGGTCCCACGAGCAGTACTTC. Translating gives CASSQDRSHEQYF.

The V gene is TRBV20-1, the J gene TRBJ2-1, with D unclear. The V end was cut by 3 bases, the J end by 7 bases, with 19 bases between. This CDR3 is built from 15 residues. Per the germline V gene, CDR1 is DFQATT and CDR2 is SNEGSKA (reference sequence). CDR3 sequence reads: CSARDGNSVRNEQFF. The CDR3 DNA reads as TGCAGTGCTAGGGATGGGAACAGCGTGAGAAATGAGCAGTTCTTC.

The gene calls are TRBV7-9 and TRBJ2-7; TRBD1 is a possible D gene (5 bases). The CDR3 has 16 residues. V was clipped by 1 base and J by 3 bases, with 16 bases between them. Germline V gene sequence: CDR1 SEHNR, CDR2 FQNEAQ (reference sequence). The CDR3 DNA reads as TGTGCCAGCAGCTTAGTCAGTGACAGCAAAAACTACGAGCAGTACTTC. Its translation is CASSLVSDSKNYEQYF. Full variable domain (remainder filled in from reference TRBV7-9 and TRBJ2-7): DTGVSQNPRHKITKRGQNVTFRCDPISEHNRLYWYRQTLGQGPEFLTYFQNEAQLEKSRLLSDRFSAERPKGSFSTLEIQRTEQGDSAMYLCASSLVSDSKNYEQYFGPGTRLTVT.

CDR3 sequence reads: CASGLAAPLSADTQYF. Here the CDR3 DNA reads TGTGCCAGCGGACTAGCGGCGCCGTTAAGCGCAGATACGCAGTATTTT. The chain carries TRBV10-3 and TRBJ2-3; 10 bases are shared with TRBD2. CDR3 length: 16 residues. The V and J ends lost 10 bases and 4 bases, in that order; junction bases with no gene match: 14. Germline V lookup: CDR1 ENHRY, CDR2 SYGVKD.

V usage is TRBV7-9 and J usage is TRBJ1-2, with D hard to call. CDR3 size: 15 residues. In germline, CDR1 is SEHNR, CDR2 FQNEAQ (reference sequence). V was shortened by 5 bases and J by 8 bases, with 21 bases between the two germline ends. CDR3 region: CASSPPGGRLEGYTF. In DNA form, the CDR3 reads TGTGCCAGCAGCCCCCCCGGCGGCCGGTTGGAGGGCTACACCTTC.

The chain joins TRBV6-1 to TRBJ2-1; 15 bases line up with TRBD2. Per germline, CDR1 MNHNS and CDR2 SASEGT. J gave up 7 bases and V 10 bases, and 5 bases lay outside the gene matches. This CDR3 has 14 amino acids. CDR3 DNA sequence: TGTGCCACACCCGGGACTAGCGGGGGGAATGAGCAGTTCTTC. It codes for CATPGTSGGNEQFF.

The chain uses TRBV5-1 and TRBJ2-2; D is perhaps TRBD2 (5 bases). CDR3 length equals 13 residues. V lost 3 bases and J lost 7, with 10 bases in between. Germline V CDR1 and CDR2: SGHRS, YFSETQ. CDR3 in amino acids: CASSYPTSGELFF. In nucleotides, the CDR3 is TGCGCCAGCAGCTACCCAACTAGCGGGGAGCTGTTTTTT.

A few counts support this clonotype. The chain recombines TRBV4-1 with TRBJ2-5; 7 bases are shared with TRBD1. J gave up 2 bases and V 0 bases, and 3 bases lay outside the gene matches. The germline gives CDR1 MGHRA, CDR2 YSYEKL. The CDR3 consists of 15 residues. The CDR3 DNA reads TGCGCCAGCAGCCAAGATAAGGGGGCTCAAGAGACCCAGTACTTC. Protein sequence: CASSQDKGAQETQYF.

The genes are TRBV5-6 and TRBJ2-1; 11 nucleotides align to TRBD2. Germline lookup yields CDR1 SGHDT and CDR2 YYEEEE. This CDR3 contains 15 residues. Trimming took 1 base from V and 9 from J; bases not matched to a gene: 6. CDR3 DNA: TGTGCCAGCAGCTTGTATAGCGGGGGGGGGATTGAGCAGTTCTTC. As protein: CASSLYSGGGIEQFF.

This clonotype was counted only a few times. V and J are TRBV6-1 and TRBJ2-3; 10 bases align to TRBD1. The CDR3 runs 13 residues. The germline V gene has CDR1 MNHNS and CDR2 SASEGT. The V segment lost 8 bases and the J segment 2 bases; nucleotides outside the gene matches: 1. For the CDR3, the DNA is TGTGCCAGCGGGACAGGGGACACAGATACGCAGTATTTT. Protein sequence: CASGTGDTDTQYF.

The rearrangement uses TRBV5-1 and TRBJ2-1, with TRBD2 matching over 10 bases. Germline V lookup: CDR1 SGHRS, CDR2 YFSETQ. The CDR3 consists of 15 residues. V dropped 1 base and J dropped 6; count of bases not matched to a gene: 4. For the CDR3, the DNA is TGCGCCAGCAGCTTGCGTCTAGCGGGGGTCAATGAGCAGTTCTTC. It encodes CASSLRLAGVNEQFF.

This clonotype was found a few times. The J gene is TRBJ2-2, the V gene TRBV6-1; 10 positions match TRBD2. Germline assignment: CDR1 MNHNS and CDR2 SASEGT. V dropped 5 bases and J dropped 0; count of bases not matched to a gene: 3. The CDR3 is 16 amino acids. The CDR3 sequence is CASSPGTSANTGELFF. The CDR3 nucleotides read TGTGCCAGCAGTCCCGGGACTAGCGCGAACACCGGGGAGCTGTTTTTT.

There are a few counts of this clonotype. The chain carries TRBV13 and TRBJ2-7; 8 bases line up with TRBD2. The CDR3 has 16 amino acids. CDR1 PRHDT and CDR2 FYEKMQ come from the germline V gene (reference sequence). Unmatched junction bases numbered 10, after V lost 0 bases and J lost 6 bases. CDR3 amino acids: CASSLGPPGGGREQYV. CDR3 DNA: TGTGCCAGCAGCTTAGGCCCCCCGGGGGGGGGACGCGAGCAGTACGTC.

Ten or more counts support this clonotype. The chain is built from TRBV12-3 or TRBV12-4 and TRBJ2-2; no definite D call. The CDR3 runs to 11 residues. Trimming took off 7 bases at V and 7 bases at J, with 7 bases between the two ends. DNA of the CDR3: TGTGCCAGCATACTGGGCGGGGAGCTGTTTTTT. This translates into CASILGGELFF.

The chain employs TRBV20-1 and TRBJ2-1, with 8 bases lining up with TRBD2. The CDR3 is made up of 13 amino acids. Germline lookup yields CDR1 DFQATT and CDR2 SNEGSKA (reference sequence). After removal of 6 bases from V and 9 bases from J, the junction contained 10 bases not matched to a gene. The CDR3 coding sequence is TGCAGTGCAGACTTTAGCGGGATCAGTGAGCAGTTCTTC. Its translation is CSADFSGISEQFF.

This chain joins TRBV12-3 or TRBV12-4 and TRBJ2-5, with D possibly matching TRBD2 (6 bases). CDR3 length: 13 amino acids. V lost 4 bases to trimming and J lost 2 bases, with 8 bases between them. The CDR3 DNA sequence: TGTGCCAGCAGTTGGGACTTGCAAGAGACCCAGTACTTC. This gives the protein CASSWDLQETQYF.

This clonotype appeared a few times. As DNA, the CDR3 is TGTGCCAGCAGCTTAAGTGGGGACAGCTACGAGCAGTACGTC. Translating it yields CASSLSGDSYEQYV. The chain joins TRBV7-9 to TRBJ2-7, with TRBD1 matching over 7 bases. CDR1 SEHNR and CDR2 FQNEAQ come from the germline V gene (reference sequence). CDR3 length: 14 residues. The junction had 4 bases not matched to a gene; V was cut back by 2 bases and J by 3 bases.

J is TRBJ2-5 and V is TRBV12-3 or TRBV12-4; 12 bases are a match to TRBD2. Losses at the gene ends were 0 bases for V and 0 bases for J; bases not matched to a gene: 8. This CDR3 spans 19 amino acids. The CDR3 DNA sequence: TGTGCCAGCAGTTTAGCGCTAACTCTAGCGGGGGGGTACCAAGAGACCCAGTACTTC. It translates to CASSLALTLAGGYQETQYF.

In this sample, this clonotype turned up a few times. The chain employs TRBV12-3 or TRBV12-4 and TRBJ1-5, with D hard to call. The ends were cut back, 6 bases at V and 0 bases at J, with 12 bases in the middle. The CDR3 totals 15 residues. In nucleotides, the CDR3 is TGTGCCAGCAGCCCCCGGGCGGCTAGCAATCAGCCCCAGCATTTT. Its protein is CASSPRAASNQPQHF.

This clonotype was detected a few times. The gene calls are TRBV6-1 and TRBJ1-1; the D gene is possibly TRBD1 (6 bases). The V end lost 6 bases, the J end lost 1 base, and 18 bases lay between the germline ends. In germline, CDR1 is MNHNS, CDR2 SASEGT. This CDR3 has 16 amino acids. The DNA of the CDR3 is TGTGCCAGCAGCCGGACAGTGGTGGGTCGGAACACTGAAGCTTTCTTT. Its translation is CASSRTVVGRNTEAFF.

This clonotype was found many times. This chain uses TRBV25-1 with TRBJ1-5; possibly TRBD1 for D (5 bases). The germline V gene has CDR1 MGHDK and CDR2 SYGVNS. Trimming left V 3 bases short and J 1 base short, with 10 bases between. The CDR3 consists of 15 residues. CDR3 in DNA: TGTGCCAGCAGTGAGAGTTGGGACAGCAATCAGCCCCAGCATTTT. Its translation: CASSESWDSNQPQHF. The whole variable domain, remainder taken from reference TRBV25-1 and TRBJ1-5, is EADIYQTPRYLVIGTGKKITLECSQTMGHDKMYWYQQDPGMELHLIHYSYGVNSTEKGDLSSESTVSRIRTEHFPLTLESARPSHTSQYLCASSESWDSNQPQHFGDGTRLSIL.

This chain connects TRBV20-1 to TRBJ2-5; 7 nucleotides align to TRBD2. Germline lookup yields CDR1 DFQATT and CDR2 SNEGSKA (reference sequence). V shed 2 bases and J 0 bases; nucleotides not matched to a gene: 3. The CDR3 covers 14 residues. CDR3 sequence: CSARQGLNQETQYF. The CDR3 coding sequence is TGCAGTGCTAGACAGGGACTAAACCAAGAGACCCAGTACTTC.